These 10 T cell receptor beta chains were all obtained from the same sample, sequenced in a study of Ad26.COV2.S vaccination and SARS-CoV-2 variants. Treatment in this sample: some 20 received Ad26.COV2.S at low or high dose, single or two shots; a few received placebo; per-sample allocation not given. Sampling was done on day 63 after the first vaccine or placebo injection. The protocol was immunoSEQ multiplex PCR, while the TCRdb copy is restricted to in-frame clones and leaves out a portion. The sample contains 300,000 to 350,000 clones, about 88% of which appear only once. Sequenced material: peripheral blood, taken in a trial of Ad26.COV2.S vaccine versus placebo. The receptors originated from a person aged 18-65 years who received the Ad26.COV2.S COVID-19 vaccine or a placebo.

The chain couples TRBV5-5 to TRBJ1-1, with D possibly TRBD1 on 5 matching bases. The V and J ends lost 0 bases and 11 bases respectively, with 11 bases between them. The CDR3 sequence is 12 residues long. Germline V gene data show CDR1 as SGHKS and CDR2 as YYEKEE (reference sequence). The CDR3 DNA reads TGTGCCAGCAGCTTGGCAGGGCATGGGGCTTTCTTT. Its translation is CASSLAGHGAFF.

The gene calls are TRBV9 and TRBJ2-1; weak D call: TRBD2 (7 bases). The V end lost 6 bases, the J end lost 6 bases, and 16 bases lay between the germline ends. The CDR3 is 14 residues long. Germline V lookup: CDR1 SGDLS, CDR2 YYNGEE. The CDR3 coding sequence is TGTGCCAGCACCAAAGCCGGGGGGCGCAATGAGCAGTTCTTC. Its protein is CASTKAGGRNEQFF.

J is TRBJ1-4 and V is TRBV5-1, with 8 bases matching TRBD1. With 5 bases clipped from V and 6 bases from J, the junction kept 3 bases outside the gene matches. From germline, CDR1 is SGHRS and CDR2 YFSETQ. This CDR3 contains 13 residues. In nucleotides, the CDR3 is TGCGCCAGCAGGGCAGGGGGCTATGAAAAACTGTTTTTT. Translating it yields CASRAGGYEKLFF.

The genes are TRBV5-6 and TRBJ1-1; D is perhaps TRBD1 (5 bases). The CDR3 sequence is 14 residues long. The ends were cut back, 2 bases at V and 5 bases at J, with 13 bases in the middle. Germline CDR1 and CDR2: SGHDT and YYEEEE. CDR3 in DNA: TGTGCCAGCAGCTTAGAAGGGGCGAATACTGAAGCTTTCTTT. It yields the protein CASSLEGANTEAFF.

The V call is TRBV7-2, the J call TRBJ2-7, with D perhaps matching TRBD1 or TRBD2 (5 bases each). V was shortened by 6 bases and J by 6 bases, with 9 bases between the two germline ends. Looked up from germline, CDR1 is SGHTA and CDR2 is FQGNSA. The CDR3 has 11 amino acids. The CDR3 region has the DNA TGTGCCAGCAGGGGGGTCCGCGAGCAGTACTTC. This gives the protein CASRGVREQYF.

The chain couples TRBV7-9 to TRBJ2-5, with 9 bases that match TRBD2. Trimming took 7 bases from V and 3 from J; bases not matched to a gene: 9. Germline CDR1 and CDR2: SEHNR and FQNEAQ (reference sequence). The CDR3 sequence is 15 residues long. The chain's CDR3 is CASIWGLAGKETQYF. CDR3 sequence (DNA): TGTGCCAGCATTTGGGGGCTAGCGGGGAAAGAGACCCAGTACTTC.

The chain couples TRBV7-3 to TRBJ2-1, with 7 bases identical to TRBD1. The CDR3 spans 12 residues. Germline trimming cut 0 bases from V and 14 bases from J; bases unmatched to any gene: 4. From germline, CDR1 is SGHTA and CDR2 FQGTGA. The CDR3 sequence is CASSLTGGLEFF. CDR3 sequence (DNA): TGTGCCAGCAGCTTAACAGGGGGCTTGGAGTTCTTC.

The rearrangement uses TRBV5-1 and TRBJ2-3; 10 bases line up with TRBD1. V gave up 2 bases and J gave up 4 bases; unmatched junction bases: 7. The CDR3 loop spans 16 amino acids. CDR1 is SGHRS and CDR2 is YFSETQ in the germline V gene. In nucleotides, the CDR3 is TGCGCCAGCAGCTTCCCGGGACAGGGGAGGGCAGATACGCAGTATTTT. Translating it yields CASSFPGQGRADTQYF.

The chain has TRBV18 and TRBJ2-3; D not resolved. Germline V gene data show CDR1 as KGHSH and CDR2 as LQKENI. The CDR3 covers 13 residues. Deletions cut 6 bases from V and 0 bases from J, with 7 bases between. The CDR3 here is CASSLLSTDTQYF. The CDR3 nucleotides are TGTGCCAGCTCGCTCCTAAGCACAGATACGCAGTATTTT.

This chain uses TRBV5-6 with TRBJ2-5; tentative D call: TRBD1 (6 bases). V was pared by 4 bases and J by 5 bases, with 18 bases between. This CDR3 is 15 amino acids long. The germline gives CDR1 SGHDT, CDR2 YYEEEE. CDR3 protein: CASSLPGTLWETQYF. CDR3 DNA: TGTGCCAGCAGCCTCCCCGGGACATTATGGGAGACCCAGTACTTC.